This TCR beta chain was recovered during a study of blood T cell repertoires in COVID-19. Study overall: Samples representing acute and convalescent COVID-19 were sourced from the United States, Italy and Spain.

In the study's own analysis: Cell counts per sample came from amplifying reference gene primers. Sequencing used immunoSEQ multiplex PCR; TCRdb keeps in-frame clones, though not all of them. The V and J calls and clone size come from that table; D and trimming were worked out from the DNA. The table shows fewer than 350,000 clones, with about nine tenths occurring only once. The table lists this clone with a count of one. The V end lost 3 bases, the J end lost 1 base, and 9 bases lay between the germline ends. This CDR3 comprises 14 residues. Germline lookup yields CDR1 MNHNS and CDR2 SASEGT. The clonotype comes from a man aged 40-49 years with active or convalescent COVID-19. V gene TRBV6-1 combines with J gene TRBJ1-2, with D tentatively TRBD1 (5 bases). Sequenced sample: peripheral blood. Written as DNA, the CDR3 is TGTGCCAGCAGTGACGGGGGGGGTAACTATGGCTACACCTTC. It translates to CASSDGGGNYGYTF.